The 26 T cell receptor beta chains below come from one sample, sequenced in a study of OX40 agonist ivuxolimab in advanced cancers. Clones were sequenced by immunoSEQ multiplex PCR, and TCRdb holds only the in-frame ones, with some missing. Here the sample spans approximately 57,000 clones, roughly 88% being singletons. Sequencing was performed on CD4+ or CD8+ T cells sorted from blood, taken in a trial of the OX40 agonist ivuxolimab. The receptors were sampled from an adult with an advanced solid tumor such as melanoma, head and neck, liver or kidney cancer.

The chain combines TRBV11-2 with TRBJ1-6, with D perhaps matching TRBD1 (6 bases). This CDR3 spans 14 amino acids. Trimming left V 4 bases short and J 16 bases short, with 20 bases between. Germline V gives CDR1 SGHAT, CDR2 FQNNGV. The CDR3 region is CASSSHPLTGELHF. Written as DNA, the CDR3 is TGTGCCAGCAGCTCGCATCCGCTGACAGGAGAGCTCCACTTT.

This clone showed up just a few times. This chain links TRBV30 with TRBJ2-7, with 10 nucleotides matching TRBD1. The V and J ends lost 4 bases and 5 bases, in that order; junction bases with no gene match: 8. Looked up from germline, CDR1 is GTSNPN and CDR2 is SVGIG (reference sequence). This CDR3 spans 14 amino acids. The CDR3 here is CAWNPGQGPHEQYF. The CDR3 coding sequence is TGTGCCTGGAATCCGGGACAGGGGCCCCACGAGCAGTACTTC. Full variable domain (outside the CDR3, taken from reference TRBV30 and TRBJ2-7): SQTIHQWPATLVQPVGSPLSLECTVEGTSNPNLYWYRQAAGRGLQLLFYSVGIGQISSEVPQNLSASRPQDRQFILSSKKLLLSDSGFYLCAWNPGQGPHEQYFGPGTRLTVT.

This clone was detected a few times. The chain links TRBV2 to TRBJ1-5; TRBD1 might be the D (5 bases). Germline lookup yields CDR1 SNHLY and CDR2 FYNNEI. Trimming took 3 bases from V and 4 from J, leaving 10 bases between them. The CDR3 has 14 residues. DNA for the CDR3: TGTGCCAGCAGTGATTTGGCAGGGAATCAGCCCCAGCATTTT. This codes for CASSDLAGNQPQHF.

The V call is TRBV6-1, the J call TRBJ1-3; no clear D gene. Germline V gene lookup returns CDR1 MNHNS and CDR2 SASEGT. Deletions cut 6 bases from V and 0 bases from J, with 12 bases between. The CDR3 length is 15 residues. For the CDR3, the DNA is TGTGCCAGCAGACTCGACCGGAGCTCTGGAAACACCATATATTTT. Its translation: CASRLDRSSGNTIYF.

The CDR3 region has the DNA TGTGCCAGCAGTTACCTAGCCGGGACAGGGGGCTACGAGCAGTACTTC. It encodes CASSYLAGTGGYEQYF. This chain links TRBV6-6 with TRBJ2-7; 11 nucleotides match TRBD1. The V and J ends lost 2 bases and 3 bases, in that order; junction bases with no gene match: 6. The CDR3 is made up of 16 amino acids. Germline CDR1 and CDR2: MNHNY and SVGAGI (reference sequence).

The V call is TRBV18, the J call TRBJ2-1; TRBD2 aligns across 8 bases. Germline-derived CDR1 and CDR2 are KGHSH and LQKENI. The CDR3 length is 15 residues. Trimming removed 5 bases from V and 4 bases from J; junction bases left unmatched: 7. The CDR3 sequence: CASSRTGTSYNEQFF. For the CDR3, the DNA is TGTGCCAGCTCAAGGACCGGGACTAGTTACAATGAGCAGTTCTTC.

This chain joins TRBV30 and TRBJ1-4; TRBD1 aligns across 7 bases. CDR3 length equals 14 residues. The junction had 5 bases not matched to a gene; V was cut back by 0 bases and J by 7 bases. CDR1 and CDR2 from the germline V gene are GTSNPN and SVGIG (reference sequence). The CDR3 nucleotides read TGTGCCTGGAGTGTAAAGGGACAGACTGAAAAACTGTTTTTT. It yields the protein CAWSVKGQTEKLFF.

This clone was detected only once. V is TRBV5-1 and J is TRBJ1-6; 9 bases map to TRBD1. V was clipped by 4 bases and J by 9 bases; unmatched bases: 8. Looked up from germline, CDR1 is SGHRS and CDR2 is YFSETQ. The CDR3 sequence is 15 residues long. The CDR3 here is CASSEWTGVGSPLHF. Here the CDR3 DNA reads TGCGCCAGCAGCGAGTGGACAGGGGTTGGTTCACCCCTCCACTTT. The full variable domain, completed using reference TRBV5-1 and TRBJ1-6, is KAGVTQTPRYLIKTRGQQVTLSCSPISGHRSVSWYQQTPGQGLQFLFEYFSETQRNKGNFPGRFSGRQFSNSRSEMNVSTLELGDSALYLCASSEWTGVGSPLHFGNGTRLTVT.

This clone has just one count. This sequence joins TRBV6-5 and TRBJ2-6; unclear D gene. The CDR3 spans 14 residues. The ends were cut back, 6 bases at V and 0 bases at J, with 6 bases in the middle. Germline-derived CDR1 and CDR2 are MNHEY and SVGAGI. The CDR3, as DNA: TGTGCCAGCAGCCGGAACTCTGGGGCCAACGTCCTGACTTTC. Amino acid sequence: CASSRNSGANVLTF.

This clone is medium-sized in the sample. This sequence joins TRBV13 and TRBJ1-2, with D perhaps matching TRBD1 (5 bases). Deletions cut 1 base from V and 3 bases from J, with 15 bases between. The CDR3 consists of 16 residues. Germline V CDR1 and CDR2: PRHDT, FYEKMQ (reference sequence). The CDR3 sequence is CASSLVAGWVDYGYTF. Written as DNA, the CDR3 is TGTGCCAGCAGCTTAGTGGCAGGGTGGGTCGACTATGGCTACACCTTC.

CDR3 sequence reads: CATVDNLNTEAFF. Here the CDR3 DNA reads TGTGCCACCGTCGACAACCTGAACACTGAAGCTTTCTTT. V and J are TRBV19 and TRBJ1-1; no firm D call. The CDR3 loop spans 13 amino acids. V lost 10 bases, J lost 0 bases, and 12 bases lay in between. The V gene's germline CDR1 is LNHDA and CDR2 SQIVND (reference sequence).

This clone has only one observation. J is TRBJ1-5 and V is TRBV7-8; 9 positions agree with TRBD1. Germline values: CDR1 SGHVS, CDR2 FQNEAQ. Losses at the gene ends were 7 bases for V and 6 bases for J; bases not matched to a gene: 10. This CDR3 is 15 amino acids long. The CDR3: CASTPGQGGSQPQHF. The CDR3 DNA is TGTGCCAGCACCCCGGGACAGGGAGGGAGTCAGCCCCAGCATTTT.

The chain joins TRBV15 to TRBJ2-3, with 8 bases fitting TRBD1. The CDR3 runs to 16 residues. Germline lookup yields CDR1 LNHNV and CDR2 YYDKDF (reference sequence). V lost 3 bases, J lost 3 bases, and 8 bases stayed unmatched. The CDR3: CATSRSLGQGTDTQYF. CDR3 nucleotides: TGTGCCACCAGCAGGTCTTTAGGACAGGGAACAGATACGCAGTATTTT.

The chain couples TRBV7-9 to TRBJ2-5, with 7 bases fitting TRBD1. Germline V gene lookup returns CDR1 SEHNR and CDR2 FQNEAQ (reference sequence). After removal of 7 bases from V and 2 bases from J, the junction contained 4 bases not matched to a gene. The CDR3 is made up of 13 amino acids. CDR3: CASIDRAQETQYF. The DNA of the CDR3 is TGTGCCAGCATCGACAGGGCACAAGAGACCCAGTACTTC.

The sample holds one count of this clone. The chain links TRBV6-1 to TRBJ1-1; TRBD1 agrees at 7 bases. Per the germline V gene, CDR1 is MNHNS and CDR2 is SASEGT. V was clipped by 1 base and J by 11 bases; unmatched bases: 13. The CDR3 length is 15 residues. The CDR3 region has the DNA TGTGCCAGCAGTGAAGAGGCAGGGGGGGGAATTGTGGCTTTCTTT. Amino acids: CASSEEAGGGIVAFF.

This chain connects TRBV5-1 to TRBJ1-4; perhaps TRBD1 as D (6 bases). The CDR3 is made up of 13 amino acids. Trimming pared 4 bases from V and 10 bases from J, leaving 14 bases between. Germline V lookup: CDR1 SGHRS, CDR2 YFSETQ. The CDR3 loop reads CASSPREGGKLFF. In DNA form, the CDR3 reads TGCGCCAGCAGCCCCCGGGAAGGGGGAAAACTGTTTTTT.

V and J are TRBV11-2 and TRBJ2-3, with a weak D call TRBD1 (5 bases). The germline CDR1 and CDR2 sequences are SGHAT and FQNNGV. The CDR3 runs 11 residues. V lost 11 bases and J lost 5, with 11 bases in between. This CDR3 reads CAGERGDTQYF. CDR3 bases: TGTGCCGGGGAAAGGGGAGATACGCAGTATTTT.

This chain joins TRBV7-2 and TRBJ2-7, with TRBD1 identical over 11 bases. Unmatched junction bases numbered 9, after V lost 5 bases and J lost 0 bases. Germline loops: CDR1 SGHTA, CDR2 FQGNSA. The CDR3 extends over 17 amino acids. CDR3 sequence: CASSPGTGGYRSYEQYF. In DNA, the CDR3 is TGTGCCAGCAGCCCTGGGACAGGGGGATATCGCTCCTACGAGCAGTACTTC.

The rearrangement links TRBV19 to TRBJ2-1; 7 bases map to TRBD2. The germline gives CDR1 LNHDA, CDR2 SQIVND (reference sequence). The CDR3 consists of 13 residues. Trimming removed 4 bases from V and 5 bases from J; junction bases left unmatched: 2. The CDR3 sequence is CASSRLANNEQFF. The CDR3 coding sequence is TGTGCCAGTAGTAGACTAGCCAACAATGAGCAGTTCTTC. Drawing the rest from reference TRBV19 and TRBJ2-1, the complete variable domain is DGGITQSPKYLFRKEGQNVTLSCEQNLNHDAMYWYRQDPGQGLRLIYYSQIVNDFQKGDIAEGYSVSREKKESFPLTVTSAQKNPTAFYLCASSRLANNEQFFGPGTRLTVL.

This clone was counted a single time. The chain combines TRBV6-5 with TRBJ2-5; tentatively, D is TRBD2 (5 bases). The germline V gene encodes CDR1 MNHEY and CDR2 SVGAGI. V lost 0 bases and J lost 1, with 6 bases in between. This CDR3 spans 14 amino acids. The CDR3 reads CASSYSAAQETQYF. The CDR3 bases are TGTGCCAGCAGTTACTCAGCGGCCCAAGAGACCCAGTACTTC.

This chain links TRBV10-3 with TRBJ2-7; no firm D call. Germline V gives CDR1 ENHRY, CDR2 SYGVKD. Deletions cut 1 base from V and 3 bases from J, with 4 bases between. There are 12 residues in the CDR3. This chain's CDR3 is CAISELSYEQYF. The CDR3 nucleotides read TGTGCCATCAGTGAGTTAAGCTACGAGCAGTACTTC.

Notes on this clone: Other DNA variants within this sample encode the same CDR3. The chain links TRBV28 to TRBJ1-2; 12 nucleotides line up with TRBD1. Germline V gene data show CDR1 as MDHEN and CDR2 as SYDVKM. This CDR3 comprises 14 residues. The V segment lost 10 bases and the J segment 8 bases; nucleotides outside the gene matches: 11. The CDR3 protein is CATGGGQGAGGYTF. The CDR3 region has the DNA TGTGCCACCGGGGGGGGACAGGGGGCCGGGGGCTACACCTTC.

The chain uses TRBV15 and TRBJ2-5; D is unresolved. The CDR3 runs 14 residues. Trimming removed 0 bases at V and 5 bases at J, with 10 bases between. The germline gives CDR1 LNHNV, CDR2 YYDKDF (reference sequence). DNA for the CDR3: TGTGCCACCAGCAGAGATGTGGGTTTGGAGACCCAGTACTTC. It is translated as CATSRDVGLETQYF.

This clone showed up just a few times. The V and J genes are TRBV30 and TRBJ2-7, with D perhaps TRBD1 (6 bases). CDR3 length: 13 residues. The germline V gene encodes CDR1 GTSNPN and CDR2 SVGIG (reference sequence). Trimming stripped 1 base from V and 0 bases from J, with 7 bases between. CDR3 protein: CAWSGRGSYEQYF. CDR3 in DNA: TGTGCCTGGAGTGGCAGGGGCTCCTACGAGCAGTACTTC.

The V and J genes are TRBV30 and TRBJ2-2, with TRBD2 matching 8 bases. V trimming: 5 bases; J trimming: 1 base; junction bases outside the gene matches: 0. This CDR3 contains 13 residues. Germline V lookup: CDR1 GTSNPN, CDR2 SVGIG (reference sequence). CDR3 region: CAWGTRNTGELFF. The CDR3 DNA reads as TGTGCCTGGGGGACTAGGAACACCGGGGAGCTGTTTTTT.

The rearrangement links TRBV9 to TRBJ2-1; 8 bases fit TRBD1. J lost 9 bases, V lost 0 bases, and 8 bases had no gene match. The CDR3 extends over 15 amino acids. The germline gives CDR1 SGDLS, CDR2 YYNGEE. Here the CDR3 DNA reads TGTGCCAGCAGCGTAGGAGGACAGGGATGGTCTGAGCAGTTCTTC. It yields the protein CASSVGGQGWSEQFF.